Detailed here is one T cell receptor (beta chain). Its specificity is not known. Next came a second PCR, run for about 7 to 12 cycles, which used a sample-barcoded 5' primer along with a J-beta primer mix. Every cDNA molecule carried a tag from a template-switch adaptor bearing 12 random nucleotides. One entry per CDR3 protein, called by TCRdb with MiXCR from the 5' RACE reads. The sample has around 1,900,000 distinct CDR3 sequences, 39% seen once; the top ten hold under 25%. This entry comes from a study of blood T cells in healthy people across ages. Regarding the study as a whole: Unsorted PBMC material precluded a definitive naive versus antigen-experienced comparison.

CDR3 length: 15 amino acids. CDR1 and CDR2 from the germline V gene are SGHVS and FQNEAQ. Trimming cost V 1 base and J 9 bases; bases outside gene matches: 10. Each donor had ten milliliters of peripheral blood drawn. A minimum of 5.5 micrograms of total RNA was extracted per sample. The J gene is TRBJ1-2, the V gene TRBV7-8; 8 positions agree with TRBD1. The sample taken for sequencing was blood. The sequence derives from a human donor in good health. CDR3 nucleotide sequence: TGTGCCAGCAGCTTAGTAGTGGGGACAGGATTACGCTACACCTTC. It encodes CASSLVVGTGLRYTF.